This T cell receptor (beta chain) comes out of a study of shared clonotypes between healthy human individuals. Nashville, Tennessee was home to all donors, each a Caucasian adult. TCRdb's table, derived via immunoSEQ multiplex PCR, lists solely in-frame clones and lacks some. The sample comprises roughly 2,500,000 clones, over 85% of which are singletons, and more than 0.35% rests with the top ten. The ends were cut back, 2 bases at V and 4 bases at J, with 11 bases in the middle. The CDR3 runs to 14 residues. CDR1 is SGHTA and CDR2 is FQGNSA in the germline V gene. The J gene is TRBJ1-1, the V gene TRBV7-2; maybe TRBD1 (5 bases). Sequencing was carried out using naive CD4+ T cells from PBMCs. As to subset: CD45RA+ positively selected. This receptor was identified in a man between 18 and 35 years old in good health. Some clones in this sample may be carry-over from other donors' samples. The CDR3 protein is CASSLRGTGTEAFF. DNA of the CDR3: TGTGCCAGCAGCTTACGGGGGACGGGCACTGAAGCTTTCTTT.